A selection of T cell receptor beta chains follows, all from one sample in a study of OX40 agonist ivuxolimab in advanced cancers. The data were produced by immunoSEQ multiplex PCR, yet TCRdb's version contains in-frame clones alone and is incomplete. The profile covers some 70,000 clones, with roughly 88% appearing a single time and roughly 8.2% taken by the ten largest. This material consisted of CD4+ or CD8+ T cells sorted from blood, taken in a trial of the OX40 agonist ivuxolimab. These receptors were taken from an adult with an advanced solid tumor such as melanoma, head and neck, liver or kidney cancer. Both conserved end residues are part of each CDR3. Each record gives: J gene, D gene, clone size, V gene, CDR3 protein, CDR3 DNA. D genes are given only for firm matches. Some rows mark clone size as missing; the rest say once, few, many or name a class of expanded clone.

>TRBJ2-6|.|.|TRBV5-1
CASSPPGAAGANVLTF
TGCGCCAGCAGCCCACCAGGGGCGGCAGGGGCCAACGTCCTGACTTTC
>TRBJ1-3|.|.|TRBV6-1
CASSVYSHTIYF
TGTGCCAGCAGTGTTTACAGTCACACCATATATTTT
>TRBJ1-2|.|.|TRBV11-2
CASSTGARYGYTF
TGTGCCAGCAGCACCGGGGCGCGATATGGCTACACCTTC
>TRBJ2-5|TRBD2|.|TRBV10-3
CAIRDSGTSKETQYF
TGTGCCATCAGGGATAGCGGGACTAGCAAAGAGACCCAGTACTTC
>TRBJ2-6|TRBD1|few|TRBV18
CASSGDRAGTGANVLTF
TGTGCCAGCTCAGGGGACAGGGCGGGCACTGGGGCCAACGTCCTGACTTTC
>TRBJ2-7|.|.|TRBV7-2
CASSLSQARPLEQYF
TGTGCCAGCAGCTTAAGTCAGGCCAGACCCCTCGAGCAGTACTTC
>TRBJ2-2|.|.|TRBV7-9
CASSLRDTKNTGELFF
TGTGCCAGCAGCCTAAGGGACACCAAGAACACCGGGGAGCTGTTTTTT
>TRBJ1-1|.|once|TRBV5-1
CASSPEGTYTEAFF
TGCGCCAGCAGCCCTGAGGGTACTTACACTGAAGCTTTCTTT
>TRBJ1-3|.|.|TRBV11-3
CASSDVHVDTIYF
TGTGCCAGCAGCGATGTCCATGTGGACACCATATATTTT
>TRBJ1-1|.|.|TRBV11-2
CASSIQSGRQEGAFF
TGTGCCAGCAGCATCCAATCGGGGCGACAGGAAGGAGCTTTCTTT
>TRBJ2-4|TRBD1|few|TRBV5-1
CASSSLQGDENIQYF
TGCGCCAGCAGCAGCTTACAGGGGGACGAAAACATTCAGTACTTC
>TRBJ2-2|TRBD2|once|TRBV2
CASSPSGGNTGELFF
TGTGCCAGCAGCCCTAGCGGGGGAAACACCGGGGAGCTGTTTTTT
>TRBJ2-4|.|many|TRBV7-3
CASSILSSPSIQYF
TGTGCCAGCAGCATCCTTTCATCCCCGAGCATTCAGTACTTC
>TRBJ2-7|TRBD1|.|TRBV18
CASSPRDSPYEQYF
TGTGCCAGCTCACCCCGGGACAGTCCCTACGAGCAGTACTTC
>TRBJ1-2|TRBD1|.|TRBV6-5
CASTPDRNYGYTF
TGTGCCAGCACCCCGGACAGGAACTATGGCTACACCTTC
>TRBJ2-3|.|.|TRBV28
CASSSQGVGDTQYF
TGTGCCAGCAGCTCACAGGGAGTTGGAGATACGCAGTATTTT
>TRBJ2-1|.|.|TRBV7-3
CASSLGVDNEQFF
TGTGCCAGCAGCTTAGGGGTAGATAATGAGCAGTTCTTC
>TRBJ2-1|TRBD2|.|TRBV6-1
CATRDSSGGAGINEQFF
TGTGCCACCCGTGATTCTAGCGGGGGGGCCGGGATCAATGAGCAGTTCTTC
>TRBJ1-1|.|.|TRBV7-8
CASSFGGGNTEAFF
TGTGCCAGCAGCTTTGGCGGAGGGAACACTGAAGCTTTCTTT
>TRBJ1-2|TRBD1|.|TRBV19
CASSTRRTGRSRSYTF
TGTGCCAGTAGTACCCGAAGGACAGGTCGCTCGAGAAGCTACACCTTC
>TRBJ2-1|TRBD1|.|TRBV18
CASSPPSRDRGRGEQFF
TGTGCCAGCTCACCACCGAGTAGGGACAGGGGACGGGGAGAGCAGTTCTTC
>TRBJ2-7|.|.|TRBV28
CASIRGQSGEQYF
TGTGCCAGCATACGGGGGCAATCGGGCGAGCAGTACTTC
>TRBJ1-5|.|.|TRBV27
CASSLSIPGNNQPQHF
TGTGCCAGCAGTTTATCGATCCCGGGCAACAATCAGCCCCAGCATTTT
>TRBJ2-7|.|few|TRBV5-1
CASSFSQGLSHEQYF
TGCGCCAGCAGCTTCTCACAGGGTTTGTCTCACGAGCAGTACTTC
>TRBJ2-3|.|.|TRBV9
CASSVKIGAPVDTQYF
TGTGCCAGCAGCGTAAAAATAGGAGCCCCGGTCGATACGCAGTATTTT
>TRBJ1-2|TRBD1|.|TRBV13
CASWRTGGPNYGYTF
TGTGCCAGCTGGCGGACAGGGGGCCCTAACTATGGCTACACCTTC
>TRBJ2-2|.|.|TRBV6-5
CASRPDAAGELFF
TGTGCCAGCAGGCCTGACGCGGCCGGGGAGCTGTTTTTT
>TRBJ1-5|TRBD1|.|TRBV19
CASSRGDRDQPQHF
TGTGCCAGTAGTCGGGGGGACAGGGACCAGCCCCAGCATTTT
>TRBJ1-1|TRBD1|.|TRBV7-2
CASSLNRGTTEAFF
TGTGCCAGCAGCTTAAACAGGGGAACCACTGAAGCTTTCTTT
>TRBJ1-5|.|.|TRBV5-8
CASSLVDQPQHF
TGTGCCAGCAGCTTAGTGGATCAGCCCCAGCATTTT
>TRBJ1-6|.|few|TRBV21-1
CASSKALLGTGSERGNSPLHF
TGTGCCAGCAGCAAAGCGCTTTTAGGGACAGGGTCCGAAAGGGGTAATTCACCCCTCCACTTT
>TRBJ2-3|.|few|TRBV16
CASSQWRTDDRDTQYF
TGTGCCAGCAGCCAATGGCGAACGGATGATAGGGATACGCAGTATTTT
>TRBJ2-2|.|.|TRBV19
CASSIMRQTGELFF
TGTGCCAGTAGTATTATGAGACAGACCGGGGAGCTGTTTTTT
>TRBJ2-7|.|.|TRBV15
CATSRDLRTIDF
TGTGCCACCAGCAGAGATCTTAGAACAATAGACTTC